This T cell receptor beta chain stems from a study of blood T cell repertoires in COVID-19 (TCRdb year 2020). Study-wide context: The collaborator samples originated in the United States, Italy and Spain and spanned the acute and convalescent phases of COVID-19. The samples were drawn from the first 160 participants of the ongoing ImmuneRACE study and from 1,254 subjects provided by 6 global collaborators. The material from the prospective study consisted of cDNA or gDNA derived from T cells, B-cell-depleted T cells, or PBMCs. Where available, HLA class I and class II types were taken from metadata supplied by the sample provider and were not determined by assay-based typing. The repertoires were made available in a free public database intended to serve as a resource for research on the immune response to SARS-CoV-2. Deeply sampled blood TCRbeta repertoires from subjects exposed to, actively infected with, or recovered from COVID-19 were included in the dataset. Sample metadata almost always included a de-identified subject ID, COVID-19 status, age in years and sex. The full study reports these points: How much clinical and demographic metadata was included differed by source and by participant, and the metadata was provided uncurated.

In the prospective study, participants were 18 to 89 years old, resided in about 25 geographic areas of the United States, and were enrolled through a virtual design. Cohort assignment in the prospective study relied on participant-reported clinical history from a screening survey and a study questionnaire. ImmuneRACE Cohort 3 recovered participants were defined by two consecutive negative NP/OP PCR tests, healthcare professional clearance, or symptom resolution. In the prospective study, mobile phlebotomists collected whole blood, serum and a nasopharyngeal or oropharyngeal swab from each participant. Additional blood draws and questionnaires over an approximately 2-month period could optionally be provided by prospective study participants. Before DNA extraction, blood samples from the prospective study were shipped at room temperature or frozen. This clone has only a few counts. The antigen this receptor binds is unknown. No qualities accompany the bases; no much larger clone lies one base away.

The immunoSEQ Assay, a bias-controlled multiplex PCR, was used to amplify TCRbeta CDR3 regions from genomic DNA. The original methods were these. The number of nucleated cells in each sample was estimated by amplification of reference gene primers within the assay. To quantify the absolute abundance of each unique TCRbeta CDR3 rearrangement, sequence reads were collapsed and filtered. Productive Simpson clonality was computed per sample as the square root of Simpson's diversity index over productive rearrangements. The immuneACCESS repertoire file appears here via TCRdb, limited to in-frame rearrangements. These files lack a portion of the clones; in checked studies, under half of the deficit traces to unresolved V genes, and the cause of the others is not known. That table supplies the V and J calls and clone size; D and trimming were determined from the DNA. Within this sample are hundreds of thousands of clones, with around 91% of them counted one time only. The ten biggest clones cover around 9.5% of the sample.

Sequencing was done on a sample of PBMCs or T cells enriched from blood (not recorded which). The source is a woman in her 40s who had recovered from COVID-19.

The CDR3 corresponds to CASSQDPLAGGSTDTQYF. The DNA reads as follows: TGCGCCAGCAGCCAAGACCCCCTAGCGGGGGGTAGCACAGATACGCAGTATTTT. The rearrangement joined TRBV4-3 to TRBJ2-3; TRBD2 aligns with 11 central bases. CDR1 and CDR2, looked up from the germline V gene, are LGHNA and YSLEER. From V the trimming removes 0 bases and from J it removes 0 bases, while the gene matches leave 5 bases of the junction unaccounted for. From cysteine to phenylalanine, the CDR3 is 18 amino acids long. CDR3 DNA only is kept here, 54 bases in frame from base 1.